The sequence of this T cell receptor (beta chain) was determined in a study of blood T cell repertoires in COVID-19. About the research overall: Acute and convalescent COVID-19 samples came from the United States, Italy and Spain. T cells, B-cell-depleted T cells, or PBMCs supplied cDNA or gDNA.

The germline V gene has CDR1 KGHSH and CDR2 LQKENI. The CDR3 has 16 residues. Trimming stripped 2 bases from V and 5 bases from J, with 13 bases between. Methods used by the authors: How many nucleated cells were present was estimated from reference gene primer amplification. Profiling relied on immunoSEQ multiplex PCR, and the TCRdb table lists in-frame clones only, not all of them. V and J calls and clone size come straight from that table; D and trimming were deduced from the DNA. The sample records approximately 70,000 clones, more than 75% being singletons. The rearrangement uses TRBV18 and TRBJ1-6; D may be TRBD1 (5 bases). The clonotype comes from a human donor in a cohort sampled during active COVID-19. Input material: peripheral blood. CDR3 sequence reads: CASSPFGGLNNSPLHF. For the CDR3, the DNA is TGTGCCAGCTCACCATTCGGGGGGTTGAATAATTCACCCCTCCACTTT.